These 32 T cell receptor beta chains were all obtained from the same sample, sequenced in a study of T cell changes during pregnancy in multiple sclerosis (dated by TCRdb to about 2019). Library generation was performed with the immunoSEQ multiplex PCR assay. TCRdb retrieved this table from immuneACCESS and kept in-frame rearrangements only. Not all clones are present; in checked studies, unresolved V genes account for under half, and no reason is known for the remainder. This sample has about 66,000 clones in its table, and roughly nine tenths of those were observed once. The ten most abundant clones make up 5.3% of the sample. The sample here was CD8+ T cells from peripheral blood mononuclear cells, taken before pregnancy. These receptor sequences come from a female donor with multiple sclerosis, enrolled in a pregnancy study.

As for this clone: The junction departs from germline at one end; a sequencing error may be responsible. The chain uses TRBV7-9 and TRBJ1-6, with 8 bases fitting TRBD1. The germline CDR1 and CDR2 sequences are SEHNR and FQNEAQ (reference sequence). This CDR3 comprises 12 residues. The CDR3 sequence: CASSATSTDRDF. The CDR3 DNA reads as TGTGCCAGCAGCGCGACCTCGACGGACAGGGACTTT. Full variable domain (remainder filled in from reference TRBV7-9 and TRBJ1-6): DTGVSQNPRHKITKRGQNVTFRCDPISEHNRLYWYRQTLGQGPEFLTYFQNEAQLEKSRLLSDRFSAERPKGSFSTLEIQRTEQGDSAMYLCASSATSTDRDFGNGTRLTVT.

This clone was recorded only once. The V call is TRBV29-1, the J call TRBJ1-1; 7 bases agree with TRBD1. Germline CDR1 SQVTM, CDR2 ANQGSEA. The CDR3 has 13 residues. V shed 6 bases and J 10 bases; nucleotides not matched to a gene: 14. CDR3 in DNA: TGCAGCGTGGATCGGGACAGCGGAGGAGGAGCTTTCTTT. Its protein is CSVDRDSGGGAFF.

V usage is TRBV7-3 and J usage is TRBJ2-7; possible D gene TRBD1, 6 bases. The CDR3 is 14 residues long. V shed 3 bases and J shed 2 bases, with 11 bases lying between them. The germline V gene encodes CDR1 SGHTA and CDR2 FQGTGA. The CDR3 region has the DNA TGTGCCAGCAGCTTCGATCAGGGGCCCTACGAGCAGTACTTC. This sequence encodes CASSFDQGPYEQYF.

The V gene is TRBV27, the J gene TRBJ1-4; D possibly corresponds to TRBD1 (6 bases). The CDR3 consists of 16 residues. Germline CDR1 and CDR2: MNHEY and SMNVEV (reference sequence). Trimming took 6 bases from V and 10 from J, leaving 24 bases between them. The CDR3 region is CASRTTPGHKLGKLFF. For the CDR3, the DNA is TGTGCCAGCAGAACTACTCCGGGACACAAACTGGGAAAACTGTTTTTT.

The genes are TRBV6-6 and TRBJ2-5; 9 nucleotides match TRBD2. The junction had 7 bases not matched to a gene; V was cut back by 2 bases and J by 3 bases. The CDR3 covers 16 residues. Per the germline V gene, CDR1 is MNHNY and CDR2 is SVGAGI (reference sequence). CDR3 nucleotide sequence: TGTGCCAGCAGTTACCCTCCGATAGCGGGGGAAGAGACCCAGTACTTC. This translates into CASSYPPIAGEETQYF.

This chain uses TRBV5-6 with TRBJ1-2, with 9 bases matching TRBD1. The CDR3 runs 15 residues. The germline CDR1 and CDR2 sequences are SGHDT and YYEEEE. Trimming took 4 bases from V and 5 from J; bases not matched to a gene: 9. CDR3 amino acids: CASSRGTGPWYGYTF. The CDR3 region has the DNA TGTGCCAGCAGCAGAGGGACAGGGCCGTGGTATGGCTACACCTTC.

As DNA, the CDR3 is TGTGCCAGCAGTCCCCAGGGACTCACCACAGATACGCAGTATTTT. This codes for CASSPQGLTTDTQYF. The V and J genes are TRBV9 and TRBJ2-3, with a tentative D call TRBD2 (6 bases). The CDR3 spans 15 residues. Germline CDR1 reads SGDLS; CDR2 reads YYNGEE. V lost 5 bases and J lost 2, with 15 bases in between.

About this clone itself: Germline is not matched at one junction end, which may reflect a read error. The rearrangement uses TRBV29-1 and TRBJ2-1; 7 bases are shared with TRBD1. In germline, CDR1 is SQVTM, CDR2 ANQGSEA. This CDR3 is built from 16 residues. The CDR3 is CSVEGLTGSSYNEQLF. The CDR3 DNA reads TGCAGCGTTGAAGGACTGACAGGGAGCTCCTACAATGAGCAGCTCTTC.

J is TRBJ2-1 and V is TRBV5-5, with 7 bases matching TRBD2. V gave up 1 base and J gave up 8 bases; unmatched junction bases: 6. The germline CDR1 and CDR2 sequences are SGHKS and YYEKEE (reference sequence). The CDR3 extends over 14 amino acids. CDR3 sequence reads: CASSLTGGGYEQFF. In nucleotides, the CDR3 is TGTGCCAGCAGCTTGACGGGGGGTGGTTATGAGCAGTTCTTC. The full variable domain, completed using reference TRBV5-5 and TRBJ2-1, is DAGVTQSPTHLIKTRGQQVTLRCSPISGHKSVSWYQQVLGQGPQFIFQYYEKEERGRGNFPDRFSARQFPNYSSELNVNALLLGDSALYLCASSLTGGGYEQFFGPGTRLTVL.

The chain links TRBV4-1 to TRBJ1-3; D gene ambiguous. V shed 1 base and J shed 3 bases, with 7 bases lying between them. Germline V lookup: CDR1 MGHRA, CDR2 YSYEKL. The CDR3 totals 14 residues. This CDR3 is CASSQVSVGNTIYF. CDR3 DNA: TGCGCCAGCAGCCAAGTTAGCGTTGGAAACACCATATATTTT.

V and J are TRBV7-2 and TRBJ2-7, with 8 bases that match TRBD2. Germline trimming cut 5 bases from V and 4 bases from J; bases unmatched to any gene: 10. The germline CDR1 and CDR2 sequences are SGHTA and FQGNSA. This CDR3 contains 15 residues. The CDR3 DNA is TGTGCCAGCAGCCCCTGGGAGCGGGGGAGGTACGAGCAGTACTTC. Translation: CASSPWERGRYEQYF.

V usage is TRBV27 and J usage is TRBJ1-5; the D is unclear. V was pared by 2 bases and J by 6 bases, with 11 bases between. CDR3 length equals 14 residues. Germline CDR1 reads MNHEY; CDR2 reads SMNVEV (reference sequence). CDR3 residues: CASSLTRVGQPQHF. DNA for the CDR3: TGTGCCAGCAGTTTAACCCGGGTTGGTCAGCCCCAGCATTTT.

The chain couples TRBV30 to TRBJ2-7; TRBD1 might be the D (6 bases). The V gene's germline CDR1 is GTSNPN and CDR2 SVGIG (reference sequence). CDR3 length: 14 amino acids. With 1 base removed from V and 3 bases from J, the gap between germline ends came to 13 bases. CDR3: CAWSERIRGYEQYF. For the CDR3, the DNA is TGTGCCTGGAGTGAGAGGATCAGGGGCTACGAGCAGTACTTC. The complete variable domain, with remaining parts taken from reference TRBV30 and TRBJ2-7, reads SQTIHQWPATLVQPVGSPLSLECTVEGTSNPNLYWYRQAAGRGLQLLFYSVGIGQISSEVPQNLSASRPQDRQFILSSKKLLLSDSGFYLCAWSERIRGYEQYFGPGTRLTVT.

The J gene is TRBJ1-2, the V gene TRBV7-9; maybe TRBD1 (5 bases). The ends were cut back, 5 bases at V and 6 bases at J, with 16 bases in the middle. The CDR3 length is 14 residues. Per germline, CDR1 SEHNR and CDR2 FQNEAQ (reference sequence). The CDR3 region is CASSQIVDRNGYTF. The CDR3 coding sequence is TGTGCCAGCAGCCAAATCGTCGACAGAAATGGCTACACCTTC.

The V call is TRBV19, the J call TRBJ1-1, with 7 bases fitting TRBD1. This CDR3 spans 16 amino acids. Germline values: CDR1 LNHDA, CDR2 SQIVND (reference sequence). The junction had 8 bases not matched to a gene; V was cut back by 0 bases and J by 4 bases. The CDR3 reads CASSIDPTGSLTEAFF. The CDR3 DNA is TGTGCCAGTAGTATAGATCCGACAGGGTCACTCACTGAAGCTTTCTTT.

For this clone: Other DNA sequences within the sample encode an identical CDR3. The rearrangement links TRBV7-6 to TRBJ1-1, with a weak D call TRBD1 (6 bases). The germline V and J ends were trimmed by 0 bases and 5 bases, with 13 bases remaining between them. The CDR3 has 15 residues. CDR1 is SGHVS, CDR2 FNYEAQ, per germline. The CDR3 nucleotides read TGTGCCAGCAGCTTAGCGGAAACAGGGCGAACTGAAGCTTTCTTT. Residues: CASSLAETGRTEAFF. Full variable domain (missing parts from reference TRBV7-6 and TRBJ1-1): GAGVSQSPRYKVTKRGQDVALRCDPISGHVSLYWYRQALGQGPEFLTYFNYEAQQDKSGLPNDRFSAERPEGSISTLTIQRTEQRDSAMYRCASSLAETGRTEAFFGQGTRLTVV.

This clone was counted only a few times. The V and J genes are TRBV23-1 and TRBJ2-7; a possible D gene is TRBD1 (5 bases). Being an ORF, TRBV23-1 has a function that is uncertain. This CDR3 is 15 amino acids long. Trimming cost V 3 bases and J 3 bases, with 15 bases left between them. The DNA for the CDR3 is TGCGCCAGCAGTCAGCCTCGACAGAGCTTCTACGAGCAGTACTTC. Its protein product is CASSQPRQSFYEQYF.

This clone has only one observation. The chain combines TRBV5-1 with TRBJ1-2; a possible D gene is TRBD1 (6 bases). V lost 9 bases, J lost 6 bases, and 21 bases lay in between. This CDR3 has 14 residues. Germline CDR1 SGHRS, CDR2 YFSETQ. The CDR3 here is CATQGSGTSDGYTF. The CDR3 bases are TGCGCCACCCAGGGGTCCGGGACCTCTGATGGCTACACCTTC.

The chain links TRBV27 to TRBJ2-5, with D unclear. The CDR3 is 12 amino acids. The V end was cut by 6 bases, the J end by 5 bases, with 10 bases between. The germline gives CDR1 MNHEY, CDR2 SMNVEV (reference sequence). The CDR3 DNA is TGTGCCAGCAGGGGCCCAATGGAGACCCAGTACTTC. As protein: CASRGPMETQYF.

The chain couples TRBV6-1 to TRBJ2-7; 7 positions agree with TRBD1. V shed 1 base, J shed 7 bases, and the junction held 7 bases outside the gene matches. The CDR3 consists of 14 residues. Germline V gives CDR1 MNHNS, CDR2 SASEGT. The CDR3 DNA reads as TGTGCCAGCAGTGAAGGGGACAGTTTTTGGGAGCAGTACTTC. It translates to CASSEGDSFWEQYF.

This rearrangement joins TRBV9 to TRBJ2-1; maybe TRBD1 (5 bases). The V and J ends lost 3 bases and 8 bases respectively, with 9 bases between them. The germline V gene encodes CDR1 SGDLS and CDR2 YYNGEE. The length of the CDR3 is 12 residues. CDR3 amino acids: CASSEGLYEQFF. The CDR3 DNA reads TGTGCCAGCAGCGAGGGGTTGTATGAGCAGTTCTTC. Full variable domain (remainder filled in from reference TRBV9 and TRBJ2-1): DSGVTQTPKHLITATGQRVTLRCSPRSGDLSVYWYQQSLDQGLQFLIQYYNGEERAKGNILERFSAQQFPDLHSELNLSSLELGDSALYFCASSEGLYEQFFGPGTRLTVL.

Points on this clone: Different DNA sequences within this sample yield the same CDR3. The chain combines TRBV9 with TRBJ2-3; 12 bases agree with TRBD2. This CDR3 has 16 amino acids. CDR1 is SGDLS, CDR2 YYNGEE, per germline. V was pared by 0 bases and J by 3 bases, with 2 bases of the junction left unmatched. CDR3: CASSVDLAGGTDTQYF. For the CDR3, the DNA is TGTGCCAGCAGCGTAGACCTAGCGGGGGGGACAGATACGCAGTATTTT. The whole variable domain, filled in from reference TRBV9 and TRBJ2-3, reads DSGVTQTPKHLITATGQRVTLRCSPRSGDLSVYWYQQSLDQGLQFLIQYYNGEERAKGNILERFSAQQFPDLHSELNLSSLELGDSALYFCASSVDLAGGTDTQYFGPGTRLTVL.

The V call is TRBV27, the J call TRBJ1-1, with 8 bases lining up with TRBD1. Germline CDR1 reads MNHEY; CDR2 reads SMNVEV (reference sequence). CDR3 length equals 16 residues. J gave up 4 bases and V 5 bases, and 12 bases lay outside the gene matches. The CDR3 nucleotides are TGTGCCAGCAGTATGACCCAGGGGGCTTGGGGCACTGAAGCTTTCTTT. Translating it yields CASSMTQGAWGTEAFF.

The V gene is TRBV9, the J gene TRBJ2-7, with TRBD1 identical over 8 bases. There are 15 residues in the CDR3. In germline, CDR1 is SGDLS, CDR2 YYNGEE. The J segment lost 0 bases and the V segment lost 4 bases, leaving 6 bases of the junction unmatched. The CDR3 protein is CASSPPTGDSYEQYF. CDR3 DNA: TGTGCCAGCAGCCCTCCGACAGGGGACTCCTACGAGCAGTACTTC.

The chain combines TRBV30 with TRBJ1-3, with D possibly TRBD1 on 6 matching bases. The CDR3 is made up of 15 amino acids. V was clipped by 5 bases and J by 0 bases, with 14 bases between them. CDR1 is GTSNPN, CDR2 SVGIG, per germline (reference sequence). CDR3 loop: CAWEDRIISGNTIYF. The DNA for the CDR3 is TGTGCCTGGGAAGACAGGATAATCTCTGGAAACACCATATATTTT.

The chain couples TRBV6-5 to TRBJ2-5; D may be TRBD2 (5 bases). V was pared by 4 bases and J by 1 base, with 7 bases between. Germline values: CDR1 MNHEY, CDR2 SVGAGI. The length of the CDR3 is 13 residues. DNA of the CDR3: TGTGCCAGCAGTTCCGAGGGCCAAGAGACCCAGTACTTC. Amino acid sequence: CASSSEGQETQYF.

The V call is TRBV4-1, the J call TRBJ2-1; 14 nucleotides match TRBD2. CDR3 length equals 18 residues. Germline CDR1 is MGHRA and CDR2 is YSYEKL. V dropped 0 bases and J dropped 6; count of bases not matched to a gene: 7. The CDR3 loop reads CASSQETSGGGPLNEQFF. The CDR3 region has the DNA TGCGCCAGCAGCCAAGAGACTAGCGGGGGGGGCCCCCTCAATGAGCAGTTCTTC.

This chain connects TRBV7-9 to TRBJ2-7, with TRBD2 matching 10 bases. CDR3 length equals 18 residues. V lost 7 bases, J lost 6 bases, and 21 bases stayed unmatched. The germline gives CDR1 SEHNR, CDR2 FQNEAQ (reference sequence). CDR3 bases: TGTGCCAGCATCGACGCGGCTAGCGGGGGACCTATCGATTCCGAGCAGTACTTC. Amino acid sequence: CASIDAASGGPIDSEQYF.

This chain connects TRBV2 to TRBJ1-2, with 8 bases fitting TRBD1. With V trimmed by 10 bases and J by 8 bases, 9 bases remained unmatched. This CDR3 has 12 residues. CDR1 SNHLY and CDR2 FYNNEI come from the germline V gene. The DNA for the CDR3 is TGTGCCACCCCGGACAGGGTCGGGGGCTACACCTTC. This gives the protein CATPDRVGGYTF.

The chain couples TRBV15 to TRBJ2-3; 7 bases agree with TRBD1. Trimming cost V 5 bases and J 4 bases; bases outside gene matches: 6. Looked up from germline, CDR1 is LNHNV and CDR2 is YYDKDF (reference sequence). CDR3 length: 14 residues. Here the CDR3 reads CATSDRQGSDTQYF. In nucleotides, the CDR3 is TGTGCCACCAGCGATCGACAGGGTTCAGATACGCAGTATTTT. Full variable domain (remainder filled in from reference TRBV15 and TRBJ2-3): DAMVIQNPRYQVTQFGKPVTLSCSQTLNHNVMYWYQQKSSQAPKLLFHYYDKDFNNEADTPDNFQSRRPNTSFCFLDIRSPGLGDTAMYLCATSDRQGSDTQYFGPGTRLTVL.

The V gene is TRBV9, the J gene TRBJ1-4; TRBD1 is a possible D gene (6 bases). CDR1 is SGDLS, CDR2 YYNGEE, per germline. The V gene lost 4 bases and the J gene lost 8 bases, with 18 bases spanning the gap. CDR3 size: 15 residues. As DNA, the CDR3 is TGTGCCAGCAGCCCTGCCGGGGGGCTGGCCGAAAAACTGTTTTTT. It codes for CASSPAGGLAEKLFF.

This chain connects TRBV14 to TRBJ2-7; 7 bases are shared with TRBD1. Germline CDR1 and CDR2: SGHDN and FVKESK. Trimming took 8 bases from V and 2 from J; bases not matched to a gene: 12. The CDR3 length is 15 residues. The CDR3 is CASPWTGTVAYEQYF. CDR3 DNA: TGTGCCAGCCCATGGACCGGGACAGTCGCCTACGAGCAGTACTTC.